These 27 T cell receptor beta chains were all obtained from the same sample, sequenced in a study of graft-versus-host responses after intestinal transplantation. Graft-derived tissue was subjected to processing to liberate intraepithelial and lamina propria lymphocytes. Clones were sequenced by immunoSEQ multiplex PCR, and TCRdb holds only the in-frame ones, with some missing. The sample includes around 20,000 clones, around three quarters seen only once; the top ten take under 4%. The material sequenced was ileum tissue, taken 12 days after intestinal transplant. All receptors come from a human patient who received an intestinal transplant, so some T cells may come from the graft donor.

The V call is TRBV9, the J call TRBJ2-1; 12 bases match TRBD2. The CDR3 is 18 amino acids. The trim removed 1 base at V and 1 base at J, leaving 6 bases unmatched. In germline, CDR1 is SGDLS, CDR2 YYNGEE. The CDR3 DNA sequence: TGTGCCAGCAGCGTACAGACTAGCGGGAGAGGGTCCTACAATGAGCAGTTCTTC. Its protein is CASSVQTSGRGSYNEQFF.

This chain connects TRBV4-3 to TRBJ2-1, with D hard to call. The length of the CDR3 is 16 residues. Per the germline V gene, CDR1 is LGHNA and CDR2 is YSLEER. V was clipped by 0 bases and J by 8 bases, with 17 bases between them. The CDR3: CASSQDGDSRGDEQFF. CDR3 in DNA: TGCGCCAGCAGCCAAGACGGCGACTCCAGAGGCGATGAGCAGTTCTTC.

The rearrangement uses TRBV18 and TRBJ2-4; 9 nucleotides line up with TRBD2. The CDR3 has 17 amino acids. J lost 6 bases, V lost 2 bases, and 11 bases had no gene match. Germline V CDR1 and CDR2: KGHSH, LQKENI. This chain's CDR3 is CASSPNGGRAQGNIQYF. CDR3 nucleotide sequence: TGTGCCAGCTCACCAAATGGCGGGAGGGCCCAGGGAAACATTCAGTACTTC.

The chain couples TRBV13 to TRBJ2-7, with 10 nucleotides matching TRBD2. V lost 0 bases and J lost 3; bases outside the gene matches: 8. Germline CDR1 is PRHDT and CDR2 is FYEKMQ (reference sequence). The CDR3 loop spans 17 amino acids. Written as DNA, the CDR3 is TGTGCCAGCAGCTTAGGCTTGGGGCCTAGCGGGGGCTACGAGCAGTACTTC. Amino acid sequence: CASSLGLGPSGGYEQYF.

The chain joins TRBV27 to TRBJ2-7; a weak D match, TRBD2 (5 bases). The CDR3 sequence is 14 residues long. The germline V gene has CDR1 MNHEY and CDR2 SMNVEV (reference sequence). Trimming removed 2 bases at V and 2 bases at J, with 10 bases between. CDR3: CASSLIGETYEQYF. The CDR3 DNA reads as TGTGCCAGCAGTTTAATTGGGGAGACCTACGAGCAGTACTTC.

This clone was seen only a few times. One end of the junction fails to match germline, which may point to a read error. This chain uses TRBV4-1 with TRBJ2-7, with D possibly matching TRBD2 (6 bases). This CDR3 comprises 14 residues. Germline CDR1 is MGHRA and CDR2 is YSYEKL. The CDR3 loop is CASSPRDWTYEQYF. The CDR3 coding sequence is TGTGCCAGCAGCCCCCGGGACTGGACCTACGAGCAGTACTTC.

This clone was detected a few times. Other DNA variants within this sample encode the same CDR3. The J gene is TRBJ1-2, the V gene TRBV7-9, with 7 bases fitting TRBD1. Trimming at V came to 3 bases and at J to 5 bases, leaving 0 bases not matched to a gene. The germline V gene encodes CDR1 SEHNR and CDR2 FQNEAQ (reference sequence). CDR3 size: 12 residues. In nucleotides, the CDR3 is TGTGCCAGCAGCTTGACAGGGTATGGCTACACCTTC. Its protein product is CASSLTGYGYTF.

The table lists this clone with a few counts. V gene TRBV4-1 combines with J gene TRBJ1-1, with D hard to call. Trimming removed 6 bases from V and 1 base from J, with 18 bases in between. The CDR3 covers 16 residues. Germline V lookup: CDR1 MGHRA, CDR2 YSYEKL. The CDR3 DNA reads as TGCGCCAGCAGACGGGCGGGGTATCCCTCGAACACTGAAGCTTTCTTT. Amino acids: CASRRAGYPSNTEAFF.

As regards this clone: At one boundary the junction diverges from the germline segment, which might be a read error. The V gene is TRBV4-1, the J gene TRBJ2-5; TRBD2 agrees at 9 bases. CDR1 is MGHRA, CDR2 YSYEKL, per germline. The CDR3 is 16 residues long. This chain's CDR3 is CASSQAGGRAGETQYF. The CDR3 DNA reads TGTGCCAGCAGCCAAGCTGGCGGGAGGGCCGGGGAGACCCAGTACTTC.

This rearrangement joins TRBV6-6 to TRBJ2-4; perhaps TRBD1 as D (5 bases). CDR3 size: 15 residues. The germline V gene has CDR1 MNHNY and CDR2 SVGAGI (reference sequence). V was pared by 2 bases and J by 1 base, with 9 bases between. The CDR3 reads CASSYQGSAKNIQYF. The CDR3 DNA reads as TGTGCCAGCAGTTACCAGGGATCGGCCAAAAACATTCAGTACTTC.

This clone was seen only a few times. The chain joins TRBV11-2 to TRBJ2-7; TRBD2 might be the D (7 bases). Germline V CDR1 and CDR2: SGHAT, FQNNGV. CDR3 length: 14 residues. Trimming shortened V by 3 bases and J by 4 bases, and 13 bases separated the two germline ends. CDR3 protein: CASSFGGGGYEQYF. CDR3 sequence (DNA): TGTGCCAGCAGCTTTGGGGGGGGCGGTTACGAGCAGTACTTC.

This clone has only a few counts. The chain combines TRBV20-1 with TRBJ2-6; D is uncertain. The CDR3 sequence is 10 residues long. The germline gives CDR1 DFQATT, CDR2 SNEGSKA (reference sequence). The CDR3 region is CSPITQVLTF. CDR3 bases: TGCAGCCCGATCACCCAGGTCCTGACTTTC.

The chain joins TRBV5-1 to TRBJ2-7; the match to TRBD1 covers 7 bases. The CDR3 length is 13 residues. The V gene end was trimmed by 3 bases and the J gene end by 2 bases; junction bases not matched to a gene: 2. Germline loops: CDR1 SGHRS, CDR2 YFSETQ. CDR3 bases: TGCGCCAGCAGCTCGGACAGGCCCTACGAGCAGTACTTC. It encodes CASSSDRPYEQYF. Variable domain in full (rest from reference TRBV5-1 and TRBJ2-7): KAGVTQTPRYLIKTRGQQVTLSCSPISGHRSVSWYQQTPGQGLQFLFEYFSETQRNKGNFPGRFSGRQFSNSRSEMNVSTLELGDSALYLCASSSDRPYEQYFGPGTRLTVT.

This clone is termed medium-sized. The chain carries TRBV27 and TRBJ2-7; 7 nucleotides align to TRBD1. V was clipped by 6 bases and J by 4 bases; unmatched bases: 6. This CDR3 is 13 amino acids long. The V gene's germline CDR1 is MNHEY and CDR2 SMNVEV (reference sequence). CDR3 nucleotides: TGTGCCAGCAGAGGGGGCCCAGGGTACGAGCAGTACTTC. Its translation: CASRGGPGYEQYF.

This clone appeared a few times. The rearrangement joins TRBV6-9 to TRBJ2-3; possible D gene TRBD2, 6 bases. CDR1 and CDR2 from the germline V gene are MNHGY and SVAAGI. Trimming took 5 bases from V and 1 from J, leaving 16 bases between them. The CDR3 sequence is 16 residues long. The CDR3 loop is CASSQFAGLGTDTQYF. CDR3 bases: TGTGCCAGCAGTCAATTCGCGGGACTTGGCACAGATACGCAGTATTTT.

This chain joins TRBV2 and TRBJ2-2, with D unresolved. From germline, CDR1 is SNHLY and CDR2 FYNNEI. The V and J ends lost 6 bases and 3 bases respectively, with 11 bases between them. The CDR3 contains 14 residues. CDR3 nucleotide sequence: TGTGCCAGCAGCCGCCGCCGGGACACCGGGGAGCTGTTTTTT. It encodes CASSRRRDTGELFF.

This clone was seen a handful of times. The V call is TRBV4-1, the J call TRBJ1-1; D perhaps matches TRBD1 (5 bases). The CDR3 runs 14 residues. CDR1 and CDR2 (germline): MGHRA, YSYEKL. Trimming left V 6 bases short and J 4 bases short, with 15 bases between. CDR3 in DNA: TGCGCCAGCAGGCCTCAGGGAGGTGGCACTGAAGCTTTCTTT. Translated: CASRPQGGGTEAFF.

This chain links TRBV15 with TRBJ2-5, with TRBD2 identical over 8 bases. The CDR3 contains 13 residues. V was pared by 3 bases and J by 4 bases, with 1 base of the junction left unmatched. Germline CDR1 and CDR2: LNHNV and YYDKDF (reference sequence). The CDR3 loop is CATSRRGAETQYF. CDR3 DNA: TGTGCCACCAGCAGGCGGGGGGCAGAGACCCAGTACTTC.

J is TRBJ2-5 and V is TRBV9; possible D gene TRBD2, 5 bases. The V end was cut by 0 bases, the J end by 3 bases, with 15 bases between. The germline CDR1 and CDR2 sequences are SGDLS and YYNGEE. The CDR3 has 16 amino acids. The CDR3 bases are TGTGCCAGCAGCGTAGTCAGTCGAGCGGATAAAGAGACCCAGTACTTC. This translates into CASSVVSRADKETQYF.

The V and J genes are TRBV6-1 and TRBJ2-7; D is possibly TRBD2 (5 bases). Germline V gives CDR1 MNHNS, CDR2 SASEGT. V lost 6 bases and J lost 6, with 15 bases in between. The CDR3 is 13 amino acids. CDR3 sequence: CASRETDSLEQYF. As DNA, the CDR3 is TGTGCCAGCAGGGAAACGGACTCTCTCGAGCAGTACTTC.

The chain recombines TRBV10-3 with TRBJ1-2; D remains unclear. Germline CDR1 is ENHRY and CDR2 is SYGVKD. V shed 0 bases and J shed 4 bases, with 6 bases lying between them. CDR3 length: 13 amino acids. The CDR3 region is CAISESQSYGYTF. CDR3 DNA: TGTGCCATCAGTGAGTCGCAGTCCTATGGCTACACCTTC.

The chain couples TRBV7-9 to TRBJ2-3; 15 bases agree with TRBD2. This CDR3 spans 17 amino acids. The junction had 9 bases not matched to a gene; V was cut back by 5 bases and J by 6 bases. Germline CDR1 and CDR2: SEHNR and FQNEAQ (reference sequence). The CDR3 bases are TGTGCCAGCAGCACCGGACTAGCGGGGGGGCACGTTGATACGCAGTATTTT. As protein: CASSTGLAGGHVDTQYF.

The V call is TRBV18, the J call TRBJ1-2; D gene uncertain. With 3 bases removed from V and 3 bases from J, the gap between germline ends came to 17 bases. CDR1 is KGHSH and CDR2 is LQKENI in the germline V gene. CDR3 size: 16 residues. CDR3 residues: CASSPLGRVLDYGYTF. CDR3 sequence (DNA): TGTGCCAGCTCACCGCTCGGCCGGGTGCTTGACTATGGCTACACCTTC.

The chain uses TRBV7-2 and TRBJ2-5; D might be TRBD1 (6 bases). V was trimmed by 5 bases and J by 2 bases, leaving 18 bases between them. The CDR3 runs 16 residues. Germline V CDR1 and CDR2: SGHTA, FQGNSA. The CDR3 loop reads CASSPTTGTIQETQYF. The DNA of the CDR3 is TGTGCCAGCAGCCCGACGACCGGGACAATACAAGAGACCCAGTACTTC.

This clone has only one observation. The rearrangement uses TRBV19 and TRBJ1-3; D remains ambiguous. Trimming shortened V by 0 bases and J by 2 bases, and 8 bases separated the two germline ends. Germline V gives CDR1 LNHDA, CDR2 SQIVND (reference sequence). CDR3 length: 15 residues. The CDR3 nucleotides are TGTGCCAGTAGTATAGATCCGGGTGCTGGAAACACCATATATTTT. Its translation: CASSIDPGAGNTIYF.

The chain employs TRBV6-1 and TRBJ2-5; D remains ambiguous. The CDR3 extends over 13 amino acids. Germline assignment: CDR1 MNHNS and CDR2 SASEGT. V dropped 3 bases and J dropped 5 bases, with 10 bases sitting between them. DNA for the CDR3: TGTGCCAGCAGTGAGACAAGACGGGAGACCCAGTACTTC. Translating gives CASSETRRETQYF.

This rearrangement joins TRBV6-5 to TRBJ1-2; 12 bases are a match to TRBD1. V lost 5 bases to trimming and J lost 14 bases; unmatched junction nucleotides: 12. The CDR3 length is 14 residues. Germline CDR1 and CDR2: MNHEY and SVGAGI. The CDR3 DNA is TGTGCCAGCAGTGATCCGGGGACAGGGGGCGCCGAGACCTTC. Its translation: CASSDPGTGGAETF.